The present entry profiles one TCR beta chain with its context. Its specificity is unknown. This sample was taken from a study of T cells in localized non-small cell lung cancer. Some clones are missing from TCRdb's copy, which holds only in-frame ones; the method was immunoSEQ multiplex PCR. This sample yields around 23,000 clones, of which just over 90% are seen a single time; 6.9% belongs to the top ten. Germline assignment: CDR1 GTSNPN and CDR2 SVGIG (reference sequence). This CDR3 is 14 amino acids long. The germline V and J ends were trimmed by 0 bases and 5 bases, with 10 bases remaining between them. Findings and caveats of the study: Heterogeneity stays possible, as sequencing covered only one tumor region. Measurement of T cell clonality placed uninvolved adjacent lung highest, above the level in tumor. Of the top 100 tumor clones, median approximately 50 were in adjacent lung, approximately 28 among its top 100.

Source: peripheral blood, taken before any cancer treatment. The TCR sequence derives from a woman between 35 and 75 years old with stage I lung adenocarcinoma. The chain carries TRBV30 and TRBJ2-2; D gene unclear. The CDR3 here is CAWSVTLGTGELFF. As DNA, the CDR3 is TGTGCCTGGAGTGTAACCCTTGGGACCGGGGAGCTGTTTTTT.